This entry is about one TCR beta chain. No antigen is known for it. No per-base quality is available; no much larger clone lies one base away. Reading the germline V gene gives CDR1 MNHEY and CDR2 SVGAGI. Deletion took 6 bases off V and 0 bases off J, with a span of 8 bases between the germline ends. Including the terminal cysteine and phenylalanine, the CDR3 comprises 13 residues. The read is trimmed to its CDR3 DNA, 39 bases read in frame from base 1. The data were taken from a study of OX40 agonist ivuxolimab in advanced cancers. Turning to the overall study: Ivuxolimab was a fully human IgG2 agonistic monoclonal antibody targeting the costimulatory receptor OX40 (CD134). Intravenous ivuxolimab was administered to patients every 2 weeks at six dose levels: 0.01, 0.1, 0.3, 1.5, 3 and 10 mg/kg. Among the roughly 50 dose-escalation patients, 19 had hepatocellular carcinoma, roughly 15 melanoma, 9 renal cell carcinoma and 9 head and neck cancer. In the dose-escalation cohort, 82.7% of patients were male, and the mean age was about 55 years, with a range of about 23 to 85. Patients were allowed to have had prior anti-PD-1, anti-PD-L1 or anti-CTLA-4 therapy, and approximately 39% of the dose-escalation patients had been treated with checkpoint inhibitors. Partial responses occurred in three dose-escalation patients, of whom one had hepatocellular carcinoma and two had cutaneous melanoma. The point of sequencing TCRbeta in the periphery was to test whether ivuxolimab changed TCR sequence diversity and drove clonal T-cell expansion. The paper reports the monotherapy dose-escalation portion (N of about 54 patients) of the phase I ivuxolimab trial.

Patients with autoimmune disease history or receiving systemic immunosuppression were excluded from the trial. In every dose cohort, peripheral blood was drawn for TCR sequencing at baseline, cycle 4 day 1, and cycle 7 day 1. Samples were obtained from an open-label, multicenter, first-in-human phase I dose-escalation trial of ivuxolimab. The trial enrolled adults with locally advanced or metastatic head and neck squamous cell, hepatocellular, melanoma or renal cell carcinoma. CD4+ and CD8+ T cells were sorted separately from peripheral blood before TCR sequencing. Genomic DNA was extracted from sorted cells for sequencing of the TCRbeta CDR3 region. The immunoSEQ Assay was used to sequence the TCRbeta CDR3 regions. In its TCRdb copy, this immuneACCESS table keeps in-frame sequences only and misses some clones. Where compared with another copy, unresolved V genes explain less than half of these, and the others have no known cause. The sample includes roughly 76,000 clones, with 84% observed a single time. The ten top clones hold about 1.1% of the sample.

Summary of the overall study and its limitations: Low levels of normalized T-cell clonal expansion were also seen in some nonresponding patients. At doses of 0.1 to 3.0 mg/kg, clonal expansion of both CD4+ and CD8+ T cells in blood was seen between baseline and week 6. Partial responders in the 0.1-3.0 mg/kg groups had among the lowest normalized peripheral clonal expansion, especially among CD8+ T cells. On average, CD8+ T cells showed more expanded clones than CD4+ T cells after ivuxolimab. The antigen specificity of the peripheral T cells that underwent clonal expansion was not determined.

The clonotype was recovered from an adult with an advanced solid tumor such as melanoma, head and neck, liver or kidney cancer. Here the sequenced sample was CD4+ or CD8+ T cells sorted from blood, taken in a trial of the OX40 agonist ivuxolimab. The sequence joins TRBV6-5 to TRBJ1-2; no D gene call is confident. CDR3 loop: CASRGDANYGYTF. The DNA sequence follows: TGTGCCAGCAGGGGAGATGCTAACTATGGCTACACCTTC.